What follows are 8 T cell receptor beta chains derived from one specimen sequenced in a study of identical twins. TCRdb passed the 5' RACE reads through MiXCR, listing each CDR3 protein once. The table records nearly 650,000 distinct CDR3 sequences, under 8.5% of them present only once. This same sample was also taken into another study, of yellow fever vaccine responses in identical twins.

The material sequenced was PBMCs. The receptors were sampled from a woman younger than 35 in good health.

This clonotype was seen many times. The DNA for the CDR3 is TGTGCCAGCAGCTTAGGAGGGACTAATGAAAAACTGTTTTTT. Its translation: CASSLGGTNEKLFF. The chain combines TRBV7-9 with TRBJ1-4; D gene ambiguous. Trimming removed 1 base from V and 2 bases from J, with 5 bases in between. CDR1 and CDR2 (germline): SEHNR, FQNEAQ (reference sequence). This CDR3 is 14 amino acids long.

The chain is built from TRBV28 and TRBJ2-7; 10 nucleotides line up with TRBD2. Germline V lookup: CDR1 MDHEN, CDR2 SYDVKM. CDR3 size: 15 residues. Unmatched junction bases numbered 8, after V lost 3 bases and J lost 6 bases. CDR3 region: CASSLVRLAGAEQYF. The CDR3 region has the DNA TGTGCCAGCAGTTTGGTGAGGCTAGCGGGAGCCGAGCAGTACTTC.

This clonotype was detected a few times. V usage is TRBV11-2 and J usage is TRBJ2-1; D could derive from TRBD1 or TRBD2 (5 bases each). This CDR3 is built from 15 residues. Trimming left V 4 bases short and J 8 bases short, with 18 bases between. Germline V gives CDR1 SGHAT, CDR2 FQNNGV. The CDR3, as DNA: TGTGCCAGCAGCTCCGGGACCCCAGGCCTACATGAGCAGTTCTTC. Its protein is CASSSGTPGLHEQFF.

Notes on this clonotype: The junction does not match germline at one end; this may be a read error. The chain has TRBV2 and TRBJ2-2, with TRBD2 matching 8 bases. Per the germline V gene, CDR1 is SNHLY and CDR2 is FYNNEI. CDR3 length: 18 residues. The DNA for the CDR3 is TGTGCCCGCAGCCCGTGGGCCAGCGGGGGCCCGAACACCGGGGAGCTGTTTTTT. Translated: CARSPWASGGPNTGELFF.

This clonotype was detected a few times. The V call is TRBV5-1, the J call TRBJ2-5; TRBD2 aligns across 10 bases. From germline, CDR1 is SGHRS and CDR2 YFSETQ. Trimming at V came to 2 bases and at J to 3 bases, leaving 7 bases not matched to a gene. The CDR3 consists of 16 residues. CDR3 sequence: CASSLTGTSVKETQYF. In DNA form, the CDR3 reads TGCGCCAGCAGCTTAACCGGGACTAGCGTTAAAGAGACCCAGTACTTC.

In this sample, this clonotype turned up a few times. The J gene is TRBJ2-7, the V gene TRBV4-1; weak D call: TRBD1 (5 bases). V was shortened by 0 bases and J by 0 bases, with 15 bases between the two germline ends. CDR3 size: 17 residues. Germline V CDR1 and CDR2: MGHRA, YSYEKL. CDR3 protein: CASSQDLSPTASYEQYV. In DNA, the CDR3 is TGCGCCAGCAGCCAAGATTTGAGCCCGACAGCCTCCTACGAGCAGTACGTC.

In this sample, this clonotype turned up many times. The V call is TRBV20-1, the J call TRBJ1-3; D is uncertain. Germline V gene sequence: CDR1 DFQATT, CDR2 SNEGSKA (reference sequence). Trimming removed 0 bases from V and 0 bases from J, with 9 bases in between. The length of the CDR3 is 15 residues. CDR3 in amino acids: CSARDPGSSGNTIYF. CDR3 nucleotides: TGCAGTGCTAGAGATCCCGGGTCCTCTGGAAACACCATATATTTT.

The V and J genes are TRBV29-1 and TRBJ1-2; no definite D call. This CDR3 has 10 residues. Per the germline V gene, CDR1 is SQVTM and CDR2 is ANQGSEA. The V and J ends lost 3 bases and 8 bases respectively, with 7 bases between them. The CDR3 is CSVDQEGYTF. CDR3 coding DNA: TGCAGCGTTGACCAGGAGGGCTACACCTTC.